These 11 T cell receptor beta chains share one sample of origin, sequenced in a study of cytomegalovirus exposure and HLA in healthy donors. Clones were sequenced by immunoSEQ multiplex PCR, and TCRdb holds only the in-frame ones, with some missing. The table records about 200,000 clones, approximately 85% of them present only once. Sequenced input: PBMCs. The receptors originated from a woman younger than 35 in good health and CMV-seronegative.

This rearrangement joins TRBV7-7 to TRBJ2-1; possible D gene TRBD1, 6 bases. The CDR3 runs to 15 residues. CDR1 is SSHAT and CDR2 is FNYEAQ in the germline V gene (reference sequence). With 6 bases removed from V and 2 bases from J, the gap between germline ends came to 14 bases. This chain's CDR3 is CASRSERGTYNEQFF. CDR3 bases: TGTGCCAGCAGGTCTGAAAGGGGGACCTACAATGAGCAGTTCTTC.

This CDR3 reads CASSLGQGIDEQYF. CDR3 bases: TGTGCCAGCAGCCTAGGACAGGGGATCGACGAGCAGTACTTC. V gene TRBV7-8 combines with J gene TRBJ2-7; 9 bases agree with TRBD1. The CDR3 extends over 14 amino acids. Trimming removed 5 bases from V and 5 bases from J; junction bases left unmatched: 7. From germline, CDR1 is SGHVS and CDR2 FQNEAQ.

J is TRBJ2-7 and V is TRBV7-6; D may be TRBD2 (5 bases). The V end was cut by 3 bases, the J end by 2 bases, with 14 bases between. Germline CDR1 reads SGHVS; CDR2 reads FNYEAQ. CDR3 length equals 15 residues. CDR3 protein: CASSFNQAVPYEQYF. The CDR3 nucleotides read TGTGCCAGCAGCTTCAACCAAGCGGTACCCTACGAGCAGTACTTC.

This chain joins TRBV11-2 and TRBJ2-7; D ambiguous. There are 16 residues in the CDR3. V shed 5 bases and J shed 3 bases, with 20 bases lying between them. Germline V gene lookup returns CDR1 SGHAT and CDR2 FQNNGV. The CDR3, as DNA: TGTGCCAGCAGCCGCCCCGCGTCCGATCTTAACTACGAGCAGTACTTC. Protein product: CASSRPASDLNYEQYF.

The chain has TRBV5-1 and TRBJ2-1; 8 bases are a match to TRBD2. This CDR3 is 16 amino acids long. V trimming: 0 bases; J trimming: 8 bases; junction bases outside the gene matches: 10. Per the germline V gene, CDR1 is SGHRS and CDR2 is YFSETQ. In nucleotides, the CDR3 is TGCGCCAGCAGCTTGGATAGCGGGGCCCCCGGGGATGAGCAGTTCTTC. It yields the protein CASSLDSGAPGDEQFF.

The rearrangement uses TRBV21-1 and TRBJ1-5; TRBD1 is taken as the D call from the table, unchecked against the DNA. TRBV21-1 is given as a pseudogene. The CDR3 loop spans 14 amino acids. CDR3 sequence (DNA): TGTGCCAGCAGCGAGACAGGGCGCAATCAGCCCCAGCATTTT. It specifies CASSETGRNQPQHF.

The chain employs TRBV29-1 and TRBJ2-3, with TRBD2 identical over 7 bases. The CDR3 extends over 13 amino acids. Germline V gene data show CDR1 as SQVTM and CDR2 as ANQGSEA. V shed 4 bases, J shed 14 bases, and the junction held 15 bases outside the gene matches. The CDR3 here is CSVVLKLAASLYF. The DNA for the CDR3 is TGCAGCGTTGTCCTGAAGCTAGCGGCTTCGCTGTATTTT.

The chain couples TRBV7-9 to TRBJ2-7; TRBD2 agrees at 12 bases. The CDR3 totals 14 residues. In germline, CDR1 is SEHNR, CDR2 FQNEAQ (reference sequence). V dropped 5 bases and J dropped 5; count of bases not matched to a gene: 4. The CDR3 bases are TGTGCCAGCAGCGCTAGCGGGAGGGCCCACGAGCAGTACTTC. As protein: CASSASGRAHEQYF.

CDR3 protein: CASSEGGRGAFF. The CDR3 DNA follows: TGTGCCAGCAGTGAGGGGGGGCGCGGAGCTTTCTTT. V is TRBV25-1 and J is TRBJ1-1; TRBD1 is a possible D gene (6 bases). The germline V gene encodes CDR1 MGHDK and CDR2 SYGVNS. With 3 bases removed from V and 10 bases from J, the gap between germline ends came to 12 bases. The CDR3 length is 12 residues.

The chain has TRBV6-6 and TRBJ2-1; 12 bases align to TRBD2. V gave up 7 bases and J gave up 6 bases; unmatched junction bases: 10. The germline V gene encodes CDR1 MNHNY and CDR2 SVGAGI (reference sequence). This CDR3 region has 16 residues. CDR3 nucleotide sequence: TGTGCCAGCACCCCAGGGGCGACTAGCGGGGGCAATGAGCAGTTCTTC. Encoded protein: CASTPGATSGGNEQFF.

The chain carries TRBV2 and TRBJ2-5; D call uncertain. V lost 6 bases to trimming and J lost 7 bases, with 21 bases between them. The CDR3 totals 15 residues. The germline V gene encodes CDR1 SNHLY and CDR2 FYNNEI. CDR3 protein: CASSANHGLGGTQYF. The CDR3 bases are TGTGCCAGCAGCGCCAACCATGGGCTCGGTGGGACCCAGTACTTC.